The T cell receptor beta chain under discussion was sequenced for a study of blood T cell repertoires in COVID-19. In germline, CDR1 is MGHDK, CDR2 SYGVNS. The CDR3 sequence is 15 residues long. Trimming took off 2 bases at V and 0 bases at J, with 10 bases between the two ends. This clone was observed a few times. The assay was immunoSEQ multiplex PCR, and TCRdb's table has in-frame clones only and misses some. This table holds about 43,000 clones, 80% to 90% found once. The genes are TRBV25-1 and TRBJ1-1; D is perhaps TRBD1 (6 bases). Sequenced: peripheral blood. This receptor was obtained from a man in his sixties with active COVID-19. This CDR3 is CASSELSGVNTEAFF. Here the CDR3 DNA reads TGTGCCAGCAGTGAACTTTCAGGGGTGAACACTGAAGCTTTCTTT.